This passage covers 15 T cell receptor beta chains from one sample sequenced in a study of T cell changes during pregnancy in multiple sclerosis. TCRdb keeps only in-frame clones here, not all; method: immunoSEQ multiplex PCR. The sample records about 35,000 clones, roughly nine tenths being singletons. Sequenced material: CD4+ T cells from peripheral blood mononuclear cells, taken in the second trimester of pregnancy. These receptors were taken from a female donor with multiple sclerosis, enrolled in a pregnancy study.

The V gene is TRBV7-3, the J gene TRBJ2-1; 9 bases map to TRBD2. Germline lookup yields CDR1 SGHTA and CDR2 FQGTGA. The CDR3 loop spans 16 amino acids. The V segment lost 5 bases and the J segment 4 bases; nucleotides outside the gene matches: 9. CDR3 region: CASSQAAGGAYNEQFF. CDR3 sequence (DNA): TGTGCCAGCAGCCAGGCCGCGGGGGGGGCATACAATGAGCAGTTCTTC.

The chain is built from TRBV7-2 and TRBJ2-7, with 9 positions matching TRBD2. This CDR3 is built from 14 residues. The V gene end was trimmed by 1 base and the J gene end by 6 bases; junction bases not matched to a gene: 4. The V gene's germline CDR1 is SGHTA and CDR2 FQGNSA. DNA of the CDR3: TGTGCCAGCAGCTTAGTGGGGCGGGAGGGCGAGCAGTACTTC. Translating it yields CASSLVGREGEQYF.

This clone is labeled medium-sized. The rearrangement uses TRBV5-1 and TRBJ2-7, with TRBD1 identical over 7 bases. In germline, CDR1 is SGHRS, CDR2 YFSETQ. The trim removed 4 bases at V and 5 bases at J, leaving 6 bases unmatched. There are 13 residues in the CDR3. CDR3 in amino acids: CASSPSTGNEQYF. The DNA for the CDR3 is TGCGCCAGCAGCCCCTCGACAGGGAACGAGCAGTACTTC.

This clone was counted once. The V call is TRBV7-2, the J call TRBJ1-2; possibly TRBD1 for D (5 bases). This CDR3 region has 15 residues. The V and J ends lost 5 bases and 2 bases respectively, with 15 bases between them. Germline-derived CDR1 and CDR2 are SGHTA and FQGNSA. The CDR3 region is CASSTAGPVNYGYTF. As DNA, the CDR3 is TGTGCCAGCAGCACGGCGGGACCGGTGAACTATGGCTACACCTTC.

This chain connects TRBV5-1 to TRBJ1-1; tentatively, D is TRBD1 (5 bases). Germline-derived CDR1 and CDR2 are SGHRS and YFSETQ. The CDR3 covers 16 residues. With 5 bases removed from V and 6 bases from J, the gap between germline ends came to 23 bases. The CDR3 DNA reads TGCGCCAGCAGTCCAAAATGGGGGGTCGGAGGACCTGAAGCTTTCTTT. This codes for CASSPKWGVGGPEAFF.

The CDR3 sequence: CSSWEGETQYF. In DNA, the CDR3 is TGCAGTAGCTGGGAGGGGGAGACCCAGTACTTC. The chain carries TRBV20-1 and TRBJ2-5; 7 positions agree with TRBD2. V trimming: 8 bases; J trimming: 5 bases; junction bases outside the gene matches: 5. Germline CDR1 is DFQATT and CDR2 is SNEGSKA (reference sequence). This CDR3 is built from 11 residues.

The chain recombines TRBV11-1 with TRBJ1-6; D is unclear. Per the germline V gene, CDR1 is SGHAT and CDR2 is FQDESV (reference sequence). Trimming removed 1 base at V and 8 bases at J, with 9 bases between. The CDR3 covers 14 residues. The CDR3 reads CASSLGRGYSPLHF. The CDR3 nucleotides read TGTGCCAGCAGCTTAGGTCGGGGATATTCACCCCTCCACTTT.

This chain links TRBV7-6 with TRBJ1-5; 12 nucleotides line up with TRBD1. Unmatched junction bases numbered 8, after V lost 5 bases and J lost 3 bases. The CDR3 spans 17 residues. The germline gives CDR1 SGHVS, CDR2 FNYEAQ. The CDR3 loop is CASSPGTGGLFNQPQHF. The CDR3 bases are TGTGCCAGCAGCCCCGGGACAGGGGGCTTGTTCAATCAGCCCCAGCATTTT.

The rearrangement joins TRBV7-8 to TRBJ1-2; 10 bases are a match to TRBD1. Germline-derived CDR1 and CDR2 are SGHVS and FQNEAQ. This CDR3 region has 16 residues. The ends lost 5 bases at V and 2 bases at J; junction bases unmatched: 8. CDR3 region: CASSRGQGTSNYGYTF. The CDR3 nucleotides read TGTGCCAGCAGCCGGGGACAGGGGACGTCAAACTATGGCTACACCTTC.

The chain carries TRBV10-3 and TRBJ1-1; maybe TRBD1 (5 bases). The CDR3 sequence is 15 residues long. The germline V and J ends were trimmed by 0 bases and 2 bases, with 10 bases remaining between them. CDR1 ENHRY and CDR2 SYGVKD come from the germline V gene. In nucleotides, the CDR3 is TGTGCCATCAGTGAGTCGGGGCACCCAAACACTGAAGCTTTCTTT. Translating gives CAISESGHPNTEAFF.

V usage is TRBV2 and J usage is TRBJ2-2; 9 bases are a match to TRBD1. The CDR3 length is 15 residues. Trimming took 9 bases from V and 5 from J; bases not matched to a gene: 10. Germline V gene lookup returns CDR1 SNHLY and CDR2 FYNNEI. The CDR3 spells CASTTGTGFTGELFF. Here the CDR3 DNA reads TGTGCCAGTACGACCGGGACAGGGTTTACCGGGGAGCTGTTTTTT.

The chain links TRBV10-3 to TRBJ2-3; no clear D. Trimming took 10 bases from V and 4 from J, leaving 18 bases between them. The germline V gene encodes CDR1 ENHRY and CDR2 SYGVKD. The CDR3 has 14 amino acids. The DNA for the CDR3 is TGTGCCACCGGTCCGTTCTCGGTTTCAGATACGCAGTATTTT. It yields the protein CATGPFSVSDTQYF.

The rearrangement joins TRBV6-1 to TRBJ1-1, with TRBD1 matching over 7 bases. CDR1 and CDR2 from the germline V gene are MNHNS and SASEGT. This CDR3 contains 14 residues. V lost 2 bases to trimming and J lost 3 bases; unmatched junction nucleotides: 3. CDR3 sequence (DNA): TGTGCCAGCAGTGAATTTAGGGGGCACACTGAAGCTTTCTTT. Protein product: CASSEFRGHTEAFF.

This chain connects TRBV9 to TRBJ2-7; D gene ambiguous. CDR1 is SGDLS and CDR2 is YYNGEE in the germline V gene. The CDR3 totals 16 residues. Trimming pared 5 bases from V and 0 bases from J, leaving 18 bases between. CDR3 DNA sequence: TGTGCCAGCAGTCAAGGCGTAGCCTCGAGCTCCTACGAGCAGTACTTC. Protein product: CASSQGVASSSYEQYF. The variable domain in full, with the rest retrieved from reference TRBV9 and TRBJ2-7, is DSGVTQTPKHLITATGQRVTLRCSPRSGDLSVYWYQQSLDQGLQFLIQYYNGEERAKGNILERFSAQQFPDLHSELNLSSLELGDSALYFCASSQGVASSSYEQYFGPGTRLTVT.

The DNA for the CDR3 is TGCGCCAGCAGCTGGGGACAGGGGTTGAACGAGCAGTACTTC. Protein sequence: CASSWGQGLNEQYF. The chain joins TRBV5-1 to TRBJ2-7; 10 positions match TRBD1. This CDR3 is built from 14 residues. Germline-derived CDR1 and CDR2 are SGHRS and YFSETQ. V shed 3 bases, J shed 5 bases, and the junction held 5 bases outside the gene matches.